Below, 13 T cell receptor beta chains from the same sample are listed, as sequenced in a study of shared clonotypes between healthy human individuals. Naive CD8 isolation took CD45RO-negative cells positively selected for CCR7 and excluded terminally differentiated effector memory CD45RA+ cells. The table came from immunoSEQ multiplex PCR; TCRdb's copy has only in-frame clones and leaves some out. Of a few million clones detected, roughly 93% appear once; the ten largest clones hold more than 1.5%. The specimen was naive CD8+ T cells from PBMCs. These receptors were obtained from a young man in good health. Some clones in this sample may be carry-over from other donors' samples.

The chain employs TRBV4-1 and TRBJ2-7; the match to TRBD2 covers 9 bases. Unmatched junction bases numbered 7, after V lost 1 base and J lost 3 bases. This CDR3 contains 16 residues. Germline CDR1 and CDR2: MGHRA and YSYEKL. The DNA of the CDR3 is TGCGCCAGCAGCCAAGCTTTGAGTAGCGGGAGCTACGAGCAGTACTTC. The encoded protein is CASSQALSSGSYEQYF.

The chain recombines TRBV28 with TRBJ2-2; the D is unclear. Germline loops: CDR1 MDHEN, CDR2 SYDVKM. The CDR3 spans 12 residues. V was shortened by 6 bases and J by 5 bases, with 7 bases between the two germline ends. CDR3 loop: CASSGWTGELFF. For the CDR3, the DNA is TGTGCCAGCAGCGGATGGACCGGGGAGCTGTTTTTT.

This clone occurred once. The chain combines TRBV19 with TRBJ1-4; TRBD1 might be the D (6 bases). Germline V gene sequence: CDR1 LNHDA, CDR2 SQIVND (reference sequence). The CDR3 has 15 amino acids. The V end lost 5 bases, the J end lost 3 bases, and 13 bases lay between the germline ends. CDR3 residues: CASSARTVPNEKLFF. CDR3 DNA sequence: TGTGCCAGTAGTGCCCGGACAGTTCCTAATGAAAAACTGTTTTTT.

This chain joins TRBV7-9 and TRBJ2-7; D ambiguous. The CDR3 has 13 residues. Trimming cost V 8 bases and J 0 bases, with 11 bases left between them. Germline V CDR1 and CDR2: SEHNR, FQNEAQ (reference sequence). CDR3 DNA: TGTGCCAGCGGATGGGGATACTCCTACGAGCAGTACTTC. It is translated as CASGWGYSYEQYF.

The V gene is TRBV28, the J gene TRBJ2-7; TRBD1 matches at 8 bases. CDR1 and CDR2 (germline): MDHEN, SYDVKM. J lost 4 bases, V lost 2 bases, and 4 bases had no gene match. The CDR3 is 14 amino acids. This CDR3 reads CASSLRQGLYEQYF. The CDR3 nucleotides read TGTGCCAGCAGTTTAAGACAGGGGTTGTACGAGCAGTACTTC.

The V gene is TRBV5-6, the J gene TRBJ2-7, with 9 bases aligning to TRBD1. This CDR3 region has 13 residues. Germline values: CDR1 SGHDT, CDR2 YYEEEE. The V gene end was trimmed by 0 bases and the J gene end by 5 bases; junction bases not matched to a gene: 0. In DNA, the CDR3 is TGTGCCAGCAGCTTGGGGACAGGGGACGAGCAGTACTTC. Encoded protein: CASSLGTGDEQYF.

Points on this clone: The germline gene is not matched at one end of the junction; a read error may be the cause. The CDR3 DNA reads as TGTACCAGCAGCGGACTAGCGGGAGGCTACGAGCAGTACTTC. Translation: CTSSGLAGGYEQYF. This chain connects TRBV7-9 to TRBJ2-7, with 14 bases that match TRBD2. The CDR3 covers 14 residues. Looked up from germline, CDR1 is SEHNR and CDR2 is FQNEAQ (reference sequence).

The rearrangement uses TRBV28 and TRBJ1-4, with D unclear. V lost 3 bases and J lost 4, with 12 bases in between. Per the germline V gene, CDR1 is MDHEN and CDR2 is SYDVKM. CDR3 length equals 15 residues. Here the CDR3 DNA reads TGTGCCAGCAGTTTCCGGCCAGGAGATAATGAAAAACTGTTTTTT. Protein: CASSFRPGDNEKLFF.

This clone was seen a single time. The genes are TRBV7-9 and TRBJ1-2; D is ambiguous. Germline-derived CDR1 and CDR2 are SEHNR and FQNEAQ (reference sequence). The V end lost 5 bases, the J end lost 6 bases, and 16 bases lay between the germline ends. CDR3 length equals 14 residues. The CDR3 is CASSPFLEGDGYTF. The CDR3 DNA follows: TGTGCCAGCAGCCCCTTCCTGGAGGGCGATGGCTACACCTTC.

This chain connects TRBV5-1 to TRBJ1-2; possible D gene TRBD1, 6 bases. CDR1 and CDR2 (germline): SGHRS, YFSETQ. This CDR3 is built from 14 residues. V was clipped by 5 bases and J by 4 bases, with 15 bases between them. CDR3 sequence (DNA): TGCGCCAGCAGTTCTGACAGGACTTCCTATGGCTACACCTTC. It specifies CASSSDRTSYGYTF.

This rearrangement joins TRBV9 to TRBJ2-7; D not resolved. The germline CDR1 and CDR2 sequences are SGDLS and YYNGEE. V was cut by 3 bases and J by 2 bases, with 18 bases left in between. The CDR3 runs 16 residues. The CDR3 DNA follows: TGTGCCAGCAGCGCCAACCCCGGCGGAGTCCCCTACGAGCAGTACTTC. Encoded protein: CASSANPGGVPYEQYF. Looking up the rest from reference TRBV9 and TRBJ2-7 gives the full variable domain: DSGVTQTPKHLITATGQRVTLRCSPRSGDLSVYWYQQSLDQGLQFLIQYYNGEERAKGNILERFSAQQFPDLHSELNLSSLELGDSALYFCASSANPGGVPYEQYFGPGTRLTVT.

J is TRBJ2-4 and V is TRBV4-2; D tentatively reads TRBD1 or TRBD2 (6 bases each). Trimming took 11 bases from V and 3 from J, leaving 14 bases between them. CDR3 size: 13 residues. Germline V lookup: CDR1 LGHNA, CDR2 YNFKEQ. CDR3 coding DNA: TGTGCCTGCGGGACACGAAACAAAAACATTCAGTACTTC. Amino acids: CACGTRNKNIQYF.

CDR3 sequence: CASSLYLGDGNQPQHF. The CDR3 bases are TGTGCCAGCAGCTTGTATCTGGGGGATGGGAATCAGCCCCAGCATTTT. The V call is TRBV5-5, the J call TRBJ1-5; tentatively, D is TRBD1 (5 bases). Trimming pared 1 base from V and 4 bases from J, leaving 15 bases between. The CDR3 is made up of 16 amino acids. The V gene's germline CDR1 is SGHKS and CDR2 YYEKEE (reference sequence).